This T cell receptor (beta chain) was retrieved from a study of Graves' ophthalmopathy and Graves' hyperthyroidism. The authors enrolled newly diagnosed hyperthyroidism patients aged 18 to 65 with under 2 months' duration. Investigators amplified TCR beta CDR3 regions from RNA transcripts. RT-PCR with HTBI primers came first, then second-round multiplex PCR. MiXCR, applied by TCRdb to the multiplex PCR reads, yields one record per CDR3 protein. The sample contains around 1.1 million distinct CDR3 sequences, roughly two fifths of which appear only once. Trimming shortened V by 5 bases and J by 4 bases, and 18 bases separated the two germline ends. This CDR3 region has 15 residues. CDR1 and CDR2 (germline): SGHRS, YFSETQ. General study findings and limits: Ophthalmopathy could be told apart from stable hyperthyroidism by a 13-signature model (87.88% sensitivity, roughly 81% specificity).

This clonotype was detected a few times. What it binds is unknown. The sequenced sample was peripheral blood or thyroid tissue (not recorded which). The origin of this receptor is an adult man with Graves' hyperthyroidism. The chain links TRBV5-1 to TRBJ2-5; maybe TRBD2 (6 bases). Written as DNA, the CDR3 is TGCGCCAGCAGTCCGGGACTTTTAATATCAGAGACCCAGTACTTC. Encoded protein: CASSPGLLISETQYF. Full variable domain (remainder filled in from reference TRBV5-1 and TRBJ2-5): KAGVTQTPRYLIKTRGQQVTLSCSPISGHRSVSWYQQTPGQGLQFLFEYFSETQRNKGNFPGRFSGRQFSNSRSEMNVSTLELGDSALYLCASSPGLLISETQYFGPGTRLLVL.